What follows is one T cell receptor beta chain and its context. Its antigen is still unknown. The data derive from a study of T cell responses to AZD1222 COVID-19 vaccine. The table came from immunoSEQ multiplex PCR; TCRdb's copy has only in-frame clones and leaves some out. The table has about 40,000 clones, 65% to 85% seen once. Study-level results: White British donors predominated, females outnumbered males, and clonal diversity was possibly underestimated.

The CDR3 covers 12 residues. J lost 3 bases, V lost 9 bases, and 2 bases had no gene match. CDR1 and CDR2 (germline): KGHDR, SFDVKD. This TCR was sampled from an adult who received the AZD1222 COVID-19 vaccine. The specimen was peripheral blood, collected 28 days after the second AZD1222 dose. The chain links TRBV24-1 to TRBJ2-7; 9 bases agree with TRBD2. The CDR3 nucleotides read TGTGCCACCCTAGCGGGGATCTACGAGCAGTACTTC. This gives the protein CATLAGIYEQYF.